This section outlines one T cell receptor beta chain sequence together with its context. V dropped 5 bases and J dropped 8 bases, with 21 bases sitting between them. Per germline, CDR1 SGHVS and CDR2 FNYEAQ. The CDR3 is made up of 15 amino acids. TCRdb's table, derived via immunoSEQ multiplex PCR, lists solely in-frame clones and lacks some. The sample has some 30,000 clones, over 75% seen once; the top ten hold around 30%. The data derive from a study of blood T cell repertoires in COVID-19. Study information: T cells, B-cell-depleted T cells, or PBMCs provided the cDNA or gDNA that served as material.

The source material was peripheral blood. The sequence was obtained from an elderly woman with COVID-19, enrolled during active disease. This chain connects TRBV7-6 to TRBJ1-2, with unresolved D. The CDR3 spells CASSPSGASRMGYTF. CDR3 sequence (DNA): TGTGCCAGCAGCCCCTCGGGAGCCTCCAGGATGGGCTACACCTTC.